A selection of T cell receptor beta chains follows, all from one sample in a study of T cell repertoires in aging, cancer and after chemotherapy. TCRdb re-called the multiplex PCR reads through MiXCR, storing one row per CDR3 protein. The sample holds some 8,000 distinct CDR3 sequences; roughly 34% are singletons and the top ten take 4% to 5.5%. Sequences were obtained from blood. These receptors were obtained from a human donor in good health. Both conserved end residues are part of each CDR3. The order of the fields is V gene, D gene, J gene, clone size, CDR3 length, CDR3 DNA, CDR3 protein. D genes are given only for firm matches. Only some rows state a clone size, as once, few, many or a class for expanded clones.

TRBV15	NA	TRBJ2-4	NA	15	TGTGCCACCAGCAGAGGGGCACAATCAGGCAACATTCAGTACTTC	CATSRGAQSGNIQYF
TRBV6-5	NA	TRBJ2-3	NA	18	TGTGCCAGCAGAAACTCCGGGCAGGGCCATTCGGTGGTGGATACGCAGTATTTT	CASRNSGQGHSVVDTQYF
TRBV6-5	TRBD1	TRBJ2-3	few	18	TGTGCCAGCAGGCCCGGACAGGGGGCTTACACTAGCACAGATACGCAGTATTTT	CASRPGQGAYTSTDTQYF
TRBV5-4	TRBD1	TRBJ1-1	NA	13	TGCGCCAGCAGCTTGGACAGGGACACTGAAGCTTTCTTT	CASSLDRDTEAFF
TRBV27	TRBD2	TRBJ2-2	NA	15	TGTGCCAGCAGTTTACGCGGGAGGAGGACCGGGGAGCTGTTTTTT	CASSLRGRRTGELFF
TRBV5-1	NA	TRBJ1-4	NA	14	TGCGCCAGCAGGTCGGACGGTCATAATGAAAAACTGTTTTTT	CASRSDGHNEKLFF
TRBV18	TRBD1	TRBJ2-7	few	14	TGTGCCAGCTCAGTCACAGGGGATCACTACGAGCAGTACTTC	CASSVTGDHYEQYF
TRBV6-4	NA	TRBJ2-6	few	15	TGTGCCAGCAGTGAGGGGGGCGCTGGGGCCAACGTCCTGACTTTC	CASSEGGAGANVLTF
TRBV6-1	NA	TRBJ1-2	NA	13	TGTGCCAGCGGGTCTACAGAGAACTATGGCTACACCTTC	CASGSTENYGYTF
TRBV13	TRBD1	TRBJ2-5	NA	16	TGTGCCAGCAGCCCGTCACCGGGACAGGGTCCGGAGACCCAGTACTTC	CASSPSPGQGPETQYF
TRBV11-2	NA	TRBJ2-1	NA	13	TGTGCCAGCAGGGCAAACAGGGTTAATGAGCAGTTCTTC	CASRANRVNEQFF
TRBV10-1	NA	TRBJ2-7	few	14	TGCGCCAGCAGTGAGCGGGGTCTCTCCTACGAGCAGTACTTC	CASSERGLSYEQYF
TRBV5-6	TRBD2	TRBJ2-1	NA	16	TGTGCCAGCAGCTTGGATCGCGGGGGGCCCTACAATGAGCAGTTCTTC	CASSLDRGGPYNEQFF
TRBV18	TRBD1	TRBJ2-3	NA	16	TGTGCCAGCTCACCTTCCGGGACAGGGCCAACAGATACGCAGTATTTT	CASSPSGTGPTDTQYF
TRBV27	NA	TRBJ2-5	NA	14	TGTGCCAGCAGTCCCTCCTTAGGGGTAGAGACCCAGTACTTC	CASSPSLGVETQYF
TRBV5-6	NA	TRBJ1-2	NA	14	TGTGCCAGCAGCTTGCCCGGGAACTATGCAGGCTACACCTTC	CASSLPGNYAGYTF
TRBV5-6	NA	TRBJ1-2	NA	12	TGTGCCAGCAGCTTGGGCCCGGCGGGCTACACCTTC	CASSLGPAGYTF
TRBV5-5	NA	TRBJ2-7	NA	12	TGTGCCAGCAGCTCGTCGAACTACGAGCAGTACTTC	CASSSSNYEQYF
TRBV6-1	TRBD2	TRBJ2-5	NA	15	TGTGCCAGCAGCGAGCTAGCGGGGGGGCTGGAGACCCAGTACTTC	CASSELAGGLETQYF
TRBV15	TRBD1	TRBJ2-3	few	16	TGTGCCACCAGCAGAGGAGGGGGCGGGAGCACAGATACGCAGTATTTT	CATSRGGGGSTDTQYF
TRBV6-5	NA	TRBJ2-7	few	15	TGTGCCAGCAGTTACCTGGCGGGGCCCATCTACGAGCAGTACTTC	CASSYLAGPIYEQYF
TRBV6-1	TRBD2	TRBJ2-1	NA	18	TGTGCCAGCAGTGGAAAGGGGGGACTAGCTGAGAGCTACAATGAGCAGTTCTTC	CASSGKGGLAESYNEQFF
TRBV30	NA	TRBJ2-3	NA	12	TGTGCCTGGAACCCCTCGGGAGATACGCAGTATTTT	CAWNPSGDTQYF
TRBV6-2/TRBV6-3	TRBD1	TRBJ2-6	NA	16	TGTGCCAGCACCCCGGACAGGGGCTCTGGGGCCAACGTCCTGACTTTC	CASTPDRGSGANVLTF
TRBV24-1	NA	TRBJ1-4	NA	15	TGTGCCACCAGTGATTTCGACAGTCCTGTTGGGGAACTGTTTTTT	CATSDFDSPVGELFF
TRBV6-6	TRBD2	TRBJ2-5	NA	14	TGTGCCAGCGGACAAGCGGGGGGGAGTAAGACCCAGTACTTC	CASGQAGGSKTQYF
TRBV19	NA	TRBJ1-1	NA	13	TGTGCCACACGACAGAGCTTGAACACTGAAGCTTTCTTT	CATRQSLNTEAFF